A selection of T cell receptor beta chains follows, all from one sample in a study of T cells in narcolepsy. Using immunoSEQ multiplex PCR, the repertoire was profiled, and TCRdb retains in-frame clones only, with some absent. The sample has under 20,000 clones, 86% seen once. The specimen sequenced was memory (CD45RA-) CD4+ T cells from blood. These receptors were obtained from a human donor in good health. The CDR3 runs from the conserved cysteine through the conserved F or W. The order of the fields is V gene, clone size, J gene, D gene, CDR3 protein, CDR3 DNA. D genes are given only for firm matches. Some rows mark clone size as missing; the rest say once, few, many or name a class of expanded clone.

V: TRBV11-3; size: once; J: TRBJ2-3; D: NA; CDR3: CASSFTSLNTQYF; DNA: TGTGCCAGCAGCTTTACTAGCTTAAATACGCAGTATTTT
V: TRBV2; size: NA; J: TRBJ2-3; D: TRBD2; CDR3: CASRAIPGLAGADTQYF; DNA: TGTGCCAGCCGTGCCATCCCGGGACTAGCCGGGGCCGATACGCAGTATTTT
V: TRBV30; size: NA; J: TRBJ2-5; D: NA; CDR3: CAWSRRERETQYF; DNA: TGTGCCTGGAGTCGCCGGGAGCGGGAGACCCAGTACTTC
V: TRBV11-2; size: NA; J: TRBJ1-2; D: NA; CDR3: CASSLEGSSGYTF; DNA: TGTGCCAGCAGCTTAGAAGGGTCTAGTGGCTACACCTTC
V: TRBV30; size: NA; J: TRBJ2-2; D: TRBD2; CDR3: CAWRPPGLNTGELFF; DNA: TGTGCCTGGAGGCCCCCGGGACTAAACACCGGGGAGCTGTTTTTT
V: TRBV7-8; size: NA; J: TRBJ2-4; D: NA; CDR3: CASSLLKSAGKDIQYF; DNA: TGTGCCAGCAGCTTATTGAAATCTGCGGGAAAGGACATTCAGTACTTC
V: TRBV14; size: NA; J: TRBJ2-1; D: NA; CDR3: CASSPSSYNEQFF; DNA: TGTGCCAGCAGCCCCTCATCCTACAATGAGCAGTTCTTC
V: TRBV2; size: NA; J: TRBJ1-5; D: TRBD1; CDR3: CASSGVKTGDQPQHF; DNA: TGTGCCAGCAGTGGGGTAAAGACAGGGGATCAGCCCCAGCATTTT
V: TRBV30; size: NA; J: TRBJ2-7; D: NA; CDR3: CADPIPGYYEQYF; DNA: TGTGCCGATCCCATCCCGGGGTACTACGAGCAGTACTTC
V: TRBV7-2; size: NA; J: TRBJ1-2; D: NA; CDR3: CASRHGTLPYGYTF; DNA: TGTGCCAGCAGACATGGGACTCTTCCCTATGGCTACACCTTC
V: TRBV6-5; size: NA; J: TRBJ1-4; D: NA; CDR3: CASSYRGTNEKLFF; DNA: TGTGCCAGCAGTTACAGGGGGACTAATGAAAAACTGTTTTTT
V: TRBV6-1; size: NA; J: TRBJ1-1; D: NA; CDR3: CASSLAVNTEAFF; DNA: TGTGCCAGCAGTCTCGCCGTGAACACTGAAGCTTTCTTT
V: TRBV19; size: NA; J: TRBJ1-5; D: NA; CDR3: CASNRDNSNQPQHF; DNA: TGTGCCAGTAACCGGGACAATAGCAATCAGCCCCAGCATTTT
V: TRBV9; size: NA; J: TRBJ2-6; D: TRBD1; CDR3: CASSVRDRVSSGANVLTF; DNA: TGTGCCAGCAGCGTAAGGGACAGGGTTTCATCTGGGGCCAACGTCCTGACTTTC
V: TRBV9; size: once; J: TRBJ1-4; D: NA; CDR3: CASSIGLNEKLFF; DNA: TGTGCCAGCAGCATCGGACTTAATGAAAAACTGTTTTTT
V: TRBV5-4; size: NA; J: TRBJ2-7; D: TRBD2; CDR3: CASSPRTSGGNEQYF; DNA: TGTGCCAGCAGCCCCCGGACTAGCGGGGGGAACGAGCAGTACTTC
V: TRBV19; size: few; J: TRBJ2-1; D: NA; CDR3: CASSMTRGSYNEQFF; DNA: TGTGCCAGTAGTATGACCCGTGGCTCCTACAATGAGCAGTTCTTC
V: TRBV30; size: NA; J: TRBJ2-7; D: TRBD1; CDR3: CAWNRGPLSYEQYF; DNA: TGTGCCTGGAACAGGGGTCCCCTCTCCTACGAGCAGTACTTC
V: TRBV25-1; size: NA; J: TRBJ2-1; D: NA; CDR3: CASSEPSEGAEFF; DNA: TGTGCCAGCAGTGAACCCTCGGAGGGCGCCGAGTTCTTC
V: TRBV19; size: NA; J: TRBJ1-5; D: NA; CDR3: CASSIRVGNQPQHF; DNA: TGTGCCAGTAGTATAAGGGTCGGCAATCAGCCCCAGCATTTT
V: TRBV28; size: NA; J: TRBJ1-2; D: NA; CDR3: CASSPPGPSLLCTF; DNA: TGTGCCAGCAGCCCCCCGGGACCGAGTCTCTTATGCACCTTC
V: TRBV29-1; size: NA; J: TRBJ1-2; D: NA; CDR3: CSVEDFGRYTF; DNA: TGCAGCGTTGAAGATTTCGGCCGCTACACCTTC
V: TRBV4-3; size: NA; J: TRBJ1-6; D: NA; CDR3: CASSQDWENNSPLHF; DNA: TGCGCCAGCAGCCAAGATTGGGAGAATAATTCACCCCTCCACTTT
V: TRBV4-1; size: NA; J: TRBJ1-1; D: NA; CDR3: CASSQDPHRAGSF; DNA: TGCGCCAGCAGCCAAGATCCTCACCGGGCAGGATCTTTT
V: TRBV28; size: NA; J: TRBJ2-7; D: NA; CDR3: CASISGPPSYEQYF; DNA: TGTGCCAGCATTTCGGGACCTCCTTCCTACGAGCAGTACTTC
V: TRBV15; size: NA; J: TRBJ2-2; D: NA; CDR3: CATRTLLASDTGELFF; DNA: TGTGCCACCAGGACCCTACTAGCCTCTGACACCGGGGAGCTGTTTTTT
V: TRBV19; size: NA; J: TRBJ1-6; D: NA; CDR3: CASRRSSYNSPLHF; DNA: TGTGCCAGTAGGAGGAGCTCCTATAATTCACCCCTCCACTTT
V: TRBV6-5; size: NA; J: TRBJ1-2; D: NA; CDR3: CASSPGPAGYGYTF; DNA: TGTGCCAGCAGCCCGGGACCCGCAGGGTATGGCTACACCTTC
V: TRBV10-1; size: NA; J: TRBJ1-5; D: NA; CDR3: CASSEDRGGQPQHF; DNA: TGCGCCAGCAGTGAGGATAGGGGGGGGCAGCCCCAGCATTTT
V: TRBV7-3; size: NA; J: TRBJ1-1; D: NA; CDR3: CASSPSGGNTEAFF; DNA: TGTGCCAGCAGCCCCTCGGGGGGGAACACTGAAGCTTTCTTT
V: TRBV30; size: few; J: TRBJ1-1; D: TRBD1; CDR3: CAWSSDRGTEAFF; DNA: TGTGCCTGGAGTTCCGACAGGGGCACTGAAGCTTTCTTT